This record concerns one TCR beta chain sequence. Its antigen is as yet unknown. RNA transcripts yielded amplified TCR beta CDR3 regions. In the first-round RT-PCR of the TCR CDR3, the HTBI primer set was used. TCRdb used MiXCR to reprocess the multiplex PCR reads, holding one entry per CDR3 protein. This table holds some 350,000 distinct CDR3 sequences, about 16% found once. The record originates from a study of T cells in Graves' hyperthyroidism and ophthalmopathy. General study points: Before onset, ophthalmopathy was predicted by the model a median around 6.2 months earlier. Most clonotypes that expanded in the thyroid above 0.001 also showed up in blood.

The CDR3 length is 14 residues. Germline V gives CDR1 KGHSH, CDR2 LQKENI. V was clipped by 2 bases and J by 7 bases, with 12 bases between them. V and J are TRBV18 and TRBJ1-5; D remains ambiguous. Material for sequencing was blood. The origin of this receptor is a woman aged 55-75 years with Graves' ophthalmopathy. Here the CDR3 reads CASSPATTSQPQHF. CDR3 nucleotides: TGTGCCAGCTCACCAGCGACGACATCGCAGCCCCAGCATTTT.